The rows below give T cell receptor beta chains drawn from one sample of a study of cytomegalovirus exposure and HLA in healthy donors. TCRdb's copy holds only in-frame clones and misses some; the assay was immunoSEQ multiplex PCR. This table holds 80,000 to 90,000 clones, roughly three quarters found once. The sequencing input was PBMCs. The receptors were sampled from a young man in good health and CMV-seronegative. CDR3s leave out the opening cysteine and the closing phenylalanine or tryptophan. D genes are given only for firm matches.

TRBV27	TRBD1	ASGPYRQGRKLF
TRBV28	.	ASSFRVGGTEAF
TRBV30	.	AWSVHQDQETQY
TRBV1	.	TSRPGGTEAF
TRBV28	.	ASSLAGVYGYT
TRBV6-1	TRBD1	ASSRDRGLNWDGF
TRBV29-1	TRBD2	SVVRRSGGGAGNEQF
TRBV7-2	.	ASSLRGSTNEKLF
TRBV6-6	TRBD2	ASTNTSGNYEQY
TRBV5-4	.	ASSQEVRDTEAF
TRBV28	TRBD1	ASRDRDSSPLH
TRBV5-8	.	ASSLPPGGGSEATQY
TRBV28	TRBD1	ASSLTQGAPGQPQH
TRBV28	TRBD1	ASSLWGTGNTEAF
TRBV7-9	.	ASSPSRLSPLH
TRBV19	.	ASQGNPGYEQY
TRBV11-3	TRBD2	ASSLGGGQETQY
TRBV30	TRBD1	AWSGTGDRTNYGYT
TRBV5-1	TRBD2	ASSLIGGGAASTDTQY
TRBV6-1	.	ASSEGNGNQPQH
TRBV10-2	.	ASTTRNTGELF
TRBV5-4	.	ASSWGGGTTYEQY
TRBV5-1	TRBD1	ASSLGDSREAF
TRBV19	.	ASSIGAGDYEQY
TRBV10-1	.	ASPTGRSYEQY
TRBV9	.	ASSESPQGTGANVLT
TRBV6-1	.	ASSELSPLH
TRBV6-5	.	ASSSGGSIEKLF
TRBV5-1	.	ASSPHPMPLNTEAF
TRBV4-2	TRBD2	ASSPLTSGGANEQF
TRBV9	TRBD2	ASSVTSGAPDTQY
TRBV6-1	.	ASIEGGGGETQY
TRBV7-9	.	ASSSPGFSETQY
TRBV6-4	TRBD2	ASSETGGGATDTQY
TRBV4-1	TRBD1	ASSQGQGREKLF
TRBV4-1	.	ASSQDGGGKGTEAF
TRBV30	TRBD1	ARLGTGGEKLF
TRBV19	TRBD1	ASSIGQGANSPLH
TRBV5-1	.	ASSPERGGGENEKLF
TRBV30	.	AWRIRYTGELF
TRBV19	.	ASRTTGFSNQPQH
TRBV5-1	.	ASSPQGYEQY
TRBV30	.	ASSHTNTEAF
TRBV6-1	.	ASSELSVYNQPQH
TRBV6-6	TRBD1	ASSPDRANGYT
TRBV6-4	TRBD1	ASRLQGTPLYGYT
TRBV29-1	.	SVAGGSKTQY
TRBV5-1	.	ASSPLDKAEQY
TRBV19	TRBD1	ASSNRGQGQPQH
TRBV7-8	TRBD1	ASSPGQGANYGYT
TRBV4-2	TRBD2	ASSQERGVYNEQF
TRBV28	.	ASSFASPRQPQH
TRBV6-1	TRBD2	ASSYQRGAYEQY
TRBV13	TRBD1	ASSLIGIGTENTGELF
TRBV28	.	ASSFKYGYT